This TCR beta chain was identified in a study of cytomegalovirus exposure and HLA in healthy donors. Study summary: Out of 398 genotyped donors, about 80% belonged to the Caucasian-associated ancestry cluster.

V was cut by 5 bases and J by 3 bases, with 16 bases left in between. Per the germline V gene, CDR1 is LNHDA and CDR2 is SQIVND (reference sequence). This CDR3 is built from 15 residues. General observations from the study: It was confirmed in vitro that a few of the CMV-associated chains were specific for CMV antigens. Within a later analysis, the majority of CMV-associated TCR beta chains appeared HLA-restricted. Among donors in an Asian-associated ancestry cluster, a later analysis reportedly found fewer N-insertions than the roughly 730-donor mean.

About this clone itself: Antigen specificity is unknown.

60 Vbeta and 13 Jbeta primers were used in PCR. Some clones are missing from TCRdb's copy, which holds only in-frame ones; the method was immunoSEQ multiplex PCR. The repertoire table contains roughly 58,000 clones. The V gene is TRBV19, the J gene TRBJ1-2, with D possibly TRBD1 on 6 matching bases. Sample: PBMCs. This clonotype was obtained from a woman aged 45-60 years in good health and CMV-seropositive. The CDR3 sequence is CASSDPLGQHYGYTF. CDR3 DNA sequence: TGTGCCAGTAGTGATCCCCTGGGACAACACTATGGCTACACCTTC.